These 32 T cell receptor beta chains were all obtained from the same sample, sequenced in a study of T cell repertoires in cytomegalovirus infection. TCRdb passed the reads through MiXCR, listing each CDR3 protein once. Of about 460,000 distinct CDR3 sequences in the sample, about 11% were seen once. The sequenced sample consisted of PBMCs. The receptors shown here come from a human donor in good health (CMV status not recorded). Some clones in this sample may be carry-over from other donors' samples.

The V gene is TRBV20-1, the J gene TRBJ1-5; D remains ambiguous. There are 14 residues in the CDR3. Germline V gives CDR1 DFQATT, CDR2 SNEGSKA (reference sequence). V was pared by 1 base and J by 3 bases, with 10 bases between. CDR3 region: CSARGAAANQPQHF. CDR3 in DNA: TGCAGTGCTAGAGGGGCGGCAGCCAATCAGCCCCAGCATTTT.

V is TRBV6-6 and J is TRBJ2-7; D is ambiguous. With 10 bases removed from V and 7 bases from J, the gap between germline ends came to 17 bases. The CDR3 length is 12 residues. Germline V CDR1 and CDR2: MNHNY, SVGAGI (reference sequence). In nucleotides, the CDR3 is TGTGCCACCCTAAATCCCAGTTGGGAGCAGTACTTC. Protein sequence: CATLNPSWEQYF.

This clonotype was seen ten or more times. The chain recombines TRBV18 with TRBJ2-7; D not resolved. The CDR3 has 13 residues. CDR1 KGHSH and CDR2 LQKENI come from the germline V gene. Trimming removed 3 bases from V and 2 bases from J, with 8 bases in between. The CDR3 region has the DNA TGTGCCAGCTCACCGGGGATGCCCTACGAGCAGTACTTC. It encodes CASSPGMPYEQYF.

The V and J genes are TRBV20-1 and TRBJ1-2; 7 bases map to TRBD1. CDR3 length: 13 amino acids. The germline V gene encodes CDR1 DFQATT and CDR2 SNEGSKA (reference sequence). Trimming took 6 bases from V and 2 from J; bases not matched to a gene: 6. DNA for the CDR3: TGCAGTGCCCTGGGACAGCCAAACTATGGCTACACCTTC. Translating it yields CSALGQPNYGYTF.

The V and J genes are TRBV11-2 and TRBJ1-6; TRBD1 matches 10 bases. This CDR3 region has 15 residues. The germline gives CDR1 SGHAT, CDR2 FQNNGV. The ends lost 5 bases at V and 18 bases at J; junction bases unmatched: 16. The CDR3 loop reads CASSPGTGVNSSPHF. As DNA, the CDR3 is TGTGCCAGCAGCCCCGGGACAGGGGTTAATTCATCCCCCCACTTT.

This clonotype was seen repeatedly, ten times or more. The rearrangement links TRBV3-1 to TRBJ2-7; 9 bases are shared with TRBD2. After removal of 1 base from V and 7 bases from J, the junction contained 5 bases not matched to a gene. Germline lookup yields CDR1 LGHDT and CDR2 YNNKEL (reference sequence). The CDR3 length is 14 residues. For the CDR3, the DNA is TGTGCCAGCAGCCAAGTCCGCGGGAGGGATGAGCAGTACTTC. Translating it yields CASSQVRGRDEQYF.

The chain is built from TRBV18 and TRBJ2-3; 7 bases align to TRBD1. Trimming removed 2 bases from V and 2 bases from J; junction bases left unmatched: 7. The germline V gene has CDR1 KGHSH and CDR2 LQKENI. This CDR3 is 16 amino acids long. CDR3 sequence reads: CASSPKDRPYTDTQYF. In DNA, the CDR3 is TGTGCCAGCTCACCAAAGGACAGGCCGTACACAGATACGCAGTATTTT.

This clonotype appeared a few times. The chain carries TRBV5-4 and TRBJ1-2, with TRBD1 identical over 10 bases. With 4 bases clipped from V and 4 bases from J, the junction kept 7 bases outside the gene matches. Germline CDR1 and CDR2: SGHNT and YYREEE (reference sequence). The CDR3 runs 15 residues. The CDR3 is CASSGPGTGAYGYTF. The CDR3 region has the DNA TGTGCCAGCAGCGGCCCCGGGACAGGGGCCTATGGCTACACCTTC.

This clonotype was seen a few times. This chain connects TRBV29-1 to TRBJ2-7; TRBD1 matches at 7 bases. The CDR3 covers 13 residues. V lost 5 bases and J lost 1; bases outside the gene matches: 5. In germline, CDR1 is SQVTM, CDR2 ANQGSEA. The CDR3 nucleotides read TGCAGCGTTCTGACAGGGAGTTCCTACGAGCAGTACTTC. Translated: CSVLTGSSYEQYF.

This clonotype was seen many times. The chain recombines TRBV6-5 with TRBJ1-1, with unresolved D. There are 15 residues in the CDR3. Between the trimmed V and J ends, which lost 0 bases and 0 bases, there was a span of 8 bases. The germline V gene has CDR1 MNHEY and CDR2 SVGAGI. The CDR3 sequence: CASSYSIRLNTEAFF. In DNA form, the CDR3 reads TGTGCCAGCAGTTACTCGATCAGGCTGAACACTGAAGCTTTCTTT.

This sequence joins TRBV18 and TRBJ2-2; D not certain. The CDR3 is 16 residues long. CDR1 is KGHSH and CDR2 is LQKENI in the germline V gene. V lost 0 bases, J lost 0 bases, and 8 bases lay in between. DNA of the CDR3: TGTGCCAGCTCACCACCGAGTTGGGCGAACACCGGGGAGCTGTTTTTT. It encodes CASSPPSWANTGELFF.

In this sample, this clonotype turned up many times. The chain links TRBV28 to TRBJ1-2; the D is unclear. Germline CDR1 is MDHEN and CDR2 is SYDVKM. The CDR3 consists of 12 residues. V lost 4 bases, J lost 4 bases, and 7 bases lay in between. CDR3 coding DNA: TGTGCCAGCAGTTCCCAGAGCTATGGCTACACCTTC. Its protein product is CASSSQSYGYTF.

V gene TRBV11-2 combines with J gene TRBJ1-5; D is uncertain. Germline V gives CDR1 SGHAT, CDR2 FQNNGV. The CDR3 length is 13 residues. V was clipped by 5 bases and J by 9 bases, with 14 bases between them. CDR3 sequence reads: CASSPDSARPQHF. CDR3 nucleotides: TGTGCCAGCAGCCCGGACTCTGCAAGGCCCCAGCATTTT.

Ten or more counts support this clonotype. This chain connects TRBV12-3 or TRBV12-4 to TRBJ1-6; possible D gene TRBD1, 5 bases. V shed 4 bases and J shed 9 bases, with 10 bases lying between them. This CDR3 has 13 amino acids. CDR3 in amino acids: CASSSQGVSPLHF. CDR3 coding DNA: TGTGCCAGCAGTTCCCAAGGGGTTTCACCCCTCCACTTT.

This clonotype was counted ten times or more. V gene TRBV19 combines with J gene TRBJ2-6; D possibly corresponds to TRBD1 (6 bases). Germline V lookup: CDR1 LNHDA, CDR2 SQIVND (reference sequence). The CDR3 covers 17 residues. Trimming took 5 bases from V and 0 from J, leaving 14 bases between them. The CDR3 coding sequence is TGTGCCAGTAGTGCTCCCGACAGGCTCTCTGGGGCCAACGTCCTGACTTTC. Amino acid sequence: CASSAPDRLSGANVLTF.

This clonotype has a count of ten or more. The chain recombines TRBV7-8 with TRBJ1-5, with no clear D. Per germline, CDR1 SGHVS and CDR2 FQNEAQ. This CDR3 has 13 amino acids. Trimming removed 4 bases at V and 4 bases at J, with 8 bases between. Here the CDR3 DNA reads TGTGCCAGCAGCTCGGACCGGAATCAGCCCCAGCATTTT. Residues: CASSSDRNQPQHF.

Many counts were recorded for this clonotype. The CDR3 DNA reads as TGTGCCAGCGTCGGGACAGACAAAAACATTCAGTACTTC. Amino acids: CASVGTDKNIQYF. The chain couples TRBV6-1 to TRBJ2-4; 7 nucleotides match TRBD1. The CDR3 totals 13 residues. Germline V gene sequence: CDR1 MNHNS, CDR2 SASEGT. Trimming removed 8 bases from V and 3 bases from J; junction bases left unmatched: 4.

This clonotype was seen more than once but under ten times. The chain joins TRBV19 to TRBJ1-6; 10 nucleotides line up with TRBD1. Germline V gene sequence: CDR1 LNHDA, CDR2 SQIVND (reference sequence). Unmatched junction bases numbered 10, after V lost 3 bases and J lost 11 bases. This CDR3 spans 16 amino acids. CDR3 sequence reads: CASSIYTGTGDAPLHF. For the CDR3, the DNA is TGTGCCAGTAGTATCTATACCGGGACAGGGGATGCACCCCTCCACTTT.

This clonotype was seen ten or more times. The gene calls are TRBV2 and TRBJ2-7; 9 bases align to TRBD1. V gave up 7 bases and J gave up 4 bases; unmatched junction bases: 5. The CDR3 loop spans 13 amino acids. Germline V CDR1 and CDR2: SNHLY, FYNNEI. In nucleotides, the CDR3 is TGTGCCAGCAATCGGGACAGGGAATACGAGCAGTACTTC. This codes for CASNRDREYEQYF.

This clonotype has at least ten counts. V usage is TRBV20-1 and J usage is TRBJ1-2, with 8 bases that match TRBD1. The V and J ends lost 3 bases and 2 bases, in that order; junction bases with no gene match: 2. The CDR3 sequence is 13 residues long. Germline V lookup: CDR1 DFQATT, CDR2 SNEGSKA (reference sequence). The CDR3 DNA reads as TGCAGTGCTAGCGACAGGGGAAACTATGGCTACACCTTC. Amino acid sequence: CSASDRGNYGYTF.

The chain carries TRBV5-6 and TRBJ2-7; the D gene could be TRBD1 or TRBD2 (5 bases each). Germline V lookup: CDR1 SGHDT, CDR2 YYEEEE. V shed 0 bases and J shed 2 bases, with 9 bases lying between them. The CDR3 length is 14 residues. The CDR3 loop reads CASSLEGDPYEQYF. The CDR3 DNA reads as TGTGCCAGCAGCTTGGAAGGGGACCCCTACGAGCAGTACTTC.

J is TRBJ1-6 and V is TRBV18; D remains ambiguous. The CDR3 covers 14 residues. Germline V gene lookup returns CDR1 KGHSH and CDR2 LQKENI. The V end lost 2 bases, the J end lost 7 bases, and 9 bases lay between the germline ends. The CDR3, as DNA: TGTGCCAGCTCACCAGGGATGGAGAATTCACCCCTCCACTTT. Encoded protein: CASSPGMENSPLHF.

The rearrangement uses TRBV6-2 or TRBV6-3 and TRBJ2-6; TRBD1 matches 8 bases. After removal of 6 bases from V and 4 bases from J, the junction contained 8 bases not matched to a gene. CDR3 length: 16 residues. Germline assignment: CDR1 MNHEY and CDR2 SVGEGT. Here the CDR3 DNA reads TGTGCCAGCAGCGGGACAGGCCGTGTGGGGGCCAACGTCCTGACTTTC. Translating it yields CASSGTGRVGANVLTF.

There are many counts of this clonotype. The V and J genes are TRBV5-5 and TRBJ1-2, with 9 bases identical to TRBD1. This CDR3 has 15 amino acids. J lost 4 bases, V lost 4 bases, and 8 bases had no gene match. CDR1 SGHKS and CDR2 YYEKEE come from the germline V gene (reference sequence). The CDR3 loop reads CASSTWTGASYGYTF. CDR3 DNA sequence: TGTGCCAGCAGCACGTGGACAGGGGCGAGCTATGGCTACACCTTC.

This clonotype was detected ten times or more. The chain links TRBV4-1 to TRBJ2-3; D ambiguous. There are 18 residues in the CDR3. Per the germline V gene, CDR1 is MGHRA and CDR2 is YSYEKL. With 0 bases removed from V and 0 bases from J, the gap between germline ends came to 16 bases. CDR3 bases: TGCGCCAGCAGCCAAGATCAAGAACGGGCCGCTAGCACAGATACGCAGTATTTT. It codes for CASSQDQERAASTDTQYF.

This clonotype was seen a handful of times. The chain carries TRBV13 and TRBJ1-1, with 7 bases lining up with TRBD1. This CDR3 contains 18 residues. V gave up 4 bases and J gave up 1 base; unmatched junction bases: 15. Looked up from germline, CDR1 is PRHDT and CDR2 is FYEKMQ (reference sequence). The CDR3: CASSSQDRSKLGNTEAFF. The CDR3 DNA reads as TGTGCCAGCAGCTCTCAGGACAGGTCTAAATTAGGGAACACTGAAGCTTTCTTT.

This clonotype was picked up a small number of times. The J gene is TRBJ1-2, the V gene TRBV5-4, with D unclear. V was shortened by 0 bases and J by 4 bases, with 10 bases between the two germline ends. CDR3 size: 14 residues. In germline, CDR1 is SGHNT, CDR2 YYREEE (reference sequence). CDR3 DNA: TGTGCCAGCAGCTTGGGTACAGAGACCTATGGCTACACCTTC. Its translation: CASSLGTETYGYTF.

This clonotype was observed many times. An end of the junction differs from the germline gene, which may be a read error. The chain combines TRBV6-5 with TRBJ2-5; D might be TRBD2 (6 bases). Germline V gene sequence: CDR1 MNHEY, CDR2 SVGAGI. The CDR3 has 15 residues. Written as DNA, the CDR3 is TGTGCCAGCAGTAACTCTCTAGCGACTAAAGAGACCCAGTACTTC. Its protein is CASSNSLATKETQYF.

This clonotype was observed at least ten times. The rearrangement links TRBV7-6 to TRBJ2-5; D might be TRBD1 or TRBD2, each matching 6 bases. V was trimmed by 5 bases and J by 2 bases, leaving 18 bases between them. CDR3 size: 16 residues. Germline lookup yields CDR1 SGHVS and CDR2 FNYEAQ. The CDR3 nucleotides read TGTGCCAGCAGCCACATGGAGGGGGGCGGACAAGAGACCCAGTACTTC. Protein sequence: CASSHMEGGGQETQYF.

The chain is built from TRBV29-1 and TRBJ2-5; 10 nucleotides match TRBD2. V lost 6 bases and J lost 1; bases outside the gene matches: 5. This CDR3 is built from 14 residues. The germline CDR1 and CDR2 sequences are SQVTM and ANQGSEA. CDR3 bases: TGCAGCGTGGGTGGACTAGCGGCCCAAGAGACCCAGTACTTC. Translation: CSVGGLAAQETQYF. The full variable domain, rest sourced from reference TRBV29-1 and TRBJ2-5, is SAVISQKPSRDICQRGTSLTIQCQVDSQVTMMFWYRQQPGQSLTLIATANQGSEATYESGFVIDKFPISRPNLTFSTLTVSNMSPEDSSIYLCSVGGLAAQETQYFGPGTRLLVL.

The V and J genes are TRBV20-1 and TRBJ2-1, with no clear D. Germline V CDR1 and CDR2: DFQATT, SNEGSKA (reference sequence). V was pared by 7 bases and J by 0 bases, with 13 bases between. The CDR3 is 14 residues long. CDR3 DNA: TGCAGTGTAAATTACCCGGGCTCCTACAATGAGCAGTTCTTC. It is translated as CSVNYPGSYNEQFF.

The chain links TRBV12-3 or TRBV12-4 to TRBJ1-3; weak D call: TRBD1 (5 bases). V gave up 9 bases and J gave up 0 bases, with 12 bases separating them. This CDR3 contains 14 residues. CDR3 protein: CASLRDSSGNTIYF. The CDR3 DNA reads as TGTGCCAGTCTCCGGGACTCCTCTGGAAACACCATATATTTT.